This TCR beta chain was obtained from a study of Ad26.COV2.S vaccination and SARS-CoV-2 variants. CDR1 and CDR2 from the germline V gene are SGDLS and YYNGEE. V dropped 4 bases and J dropped 0 bases, with 17 bases sitting between them. CDR3 length: 17 residues. Stated treatment: roughly 19 received Ad26.COV2.S at low or high dose, single or two shots; about five received placebo; per-sample allocation not given. Samples were taken on day 63 after the first vaccine or placebo injection. The study's findings and limits: The analyses of TCR breadth and depth may have understated the size of total T cell responses.

The method was immunoSEQ multiplex PCR; TCRdb's version includes in-frame clones alone and lacks a portion of them. The table lists about 420,000 clones, approximately 87% of them singletons. Comments on this clone: Its cognate antigen is unknown.

This specimen was peripheral blood, taken in a trial of Ad26.COV2.S vaccine versus placebo. The chain joins TRBV9 to TRBJ2-1; tentative D call: TRBD2 (6 bases). The sequence was obtained from a person aged 18 to 59 who received the Ad26.COV2.S COVID-19 vaccine or a placebo. In nucleotides, the CDR3 is TGTGCCAGCAGCATGCGGGACGGAGGGTCCTCCTACAATGAGCAGTTCTTC. Its protein product is CASSMRDGGSSYNEQFF.